This is a list of T cell receptor beta chains from one sample in a study of blood T cell repertoires in COVID-19. The repertoire was sequenced with immunoSEQ multiplex PCR; TCRdb's copy has only in-frame clones and lacks some. The sample shows 100,000 to 120,000 clones, just over 70% of them seen only once. Sequenced sample: peripheral blood. The receptor source for this set is a woman aged 40 to 50 with acute or convalescent COVID-19. Both conserved end residues are part of each CDR3. Each record gives: J gene, clone size, CDR3 length, V gene, D gene, CDR3 protein, CDR3 DNA. The D gene is left open where the match is weak. Clone sizes are given selectively: once, few, many, or a class where the clone is expanded.

TRBJ2-2	-	17	TRBV2	TRBD1	CASNPFGTGTNTGELFF	TGTGCCAGCAACCCCTTTGGGACAGGGACGAACACCGGGGAGCTGTTTTTT
TRBJ2-5	-	15	TRBV7-3	TRBD2	CASSPRPGGQETQYF	TGTGCCAGCAGCCCTCGGCCGGGGGGCCAAGAGACCCAGTACTTC
TRBJ2-2	-	17	TRBV5-1	TRBD2	CASSEGLAGGLTGELFF	TGCGCCAGCAGCGAAGGACTAGCGGGGGGACTCACCGGGGAGCTGTTTTTT
TRBJ1-6	-	16	TRBV5-8	-	CASSFGQSGITSPLHF	TGTGCCAGCAGCTTTGGGCAAAGCGGTATTACTTCACCCCTCCACTTT
TRBJ1-5	-	17	TRBV9	-	CASSVAGLGSGDKPQHF	TGTGCCAGCAGCGTAGCTGGTCTAGGGAGTGGGGATAAGCCCCAGCATTTT
TRBJ1-1	few	17	TRBV3-1/TRBV3-2	-	CASSRRFGAGSNTEAFF	TGTGCCAGCAGCAGACGCTTTGGGGCAGGGTCGAACACTGAAGCTTTCTTT
TRBJ2-2	-	15	TRBV11-2	TRBD1	CASSSHQQGAEELFF	TGTGCCAGCAGCTCCCATCAACAGGGGGCTGAGGAGCTGTTTTTT
TRBJ2-1	-	17	TRBV13	TRBD2	CASSSGLAGGQGNEQFF	TGTGCCAGCAGCTCGGGACTAGCGGGGGGGCAAGGGAATGAGCAGTTCTTC
TRBJ2-3	-	15	TRBV6-2/TRBV6-3	-	CASSPTGLPTEAQYF	TGTGCCAGCAGTCCAACGGGACTCCCCACGGAAGCGCAGTATTTT
TRBJ2-2	-	14	TRBV6-5	TRBD1	CASRLTGGSGELFF	TGTGCCAGCAGGTTAACAGGGGGAAGCGGGGAGCTGTTTTTT
TRBJ1-6	-	15	TRBV7-2	-	CASSTGWGLGSPLHF	TGTGCCAGCAGCACCGGGTGGGGGCTTGGTTCACCCCTCCACTTT
TRBJ2-7	-	12	TRBV3-1/TRBV3-2	-	CASSQGRGEQYF	TGTGCCAGCAGCCAAGGAAGGGGCGAGCAGTACTTC
TRBJ1-6	-	14	TRBV10-1	-	CASSEAAGVSPLHF	TGCGCCAGCAGTGAGGCGGCAGGGGTTTCACCCCTCCACTTT
TRBJ1-2	-	12	TRBV29-1	TRBD1	CSVDENRGGYTF	TGCAGCGTCGACGAGAACAGGGGTGGCTACACCTTC
TRBJ1-2	-	11	TRBV11-2	-	CASTLVDGYTF	TGTGCCAGCACCCTCGTAGATGGCTACACCTTC
TRBJ2-1	-	13	TRBV29-1	TRBD1	CSERQGRLDEQFF	TGCAGCGAAAGACAGGGGAGGCTTGATGAGCAGTTCTTC
TRBJ2-6	few	15	TRBV28	-	CASRYQGTGANVLTF	TGTGCCAGCCGCTATCAGGGGACTGGGGCCAACGTCCTGACTTTC
TRBJ2-3	-	16	TRBV24-1	-	CATSDLTGTSTDTQYF	TGTGCCACCAGTGACCTGACCGGGACTAGCACAGATACGCAGTATTTT
TRBJ1-2	-	15	TRBV6-2/TRBV6-3	-	CASSYGQGISQGYTF	TGTGCCAGCAGTTACGGGCAGGGGATTTCGCAAGGCTACACCTTC
TRBJ2-7	few	11	TRBV5-1	-	CASSRGYEQYF	TGCGCCAGCAGCAGGGGGTACGAGCAGTACTTC
TRBJ1-2	once	12	TRBV3-1/TRBV3-2	TRBD1	CASGQGASGYTF	TGTGCATCGGGACAGGGGGCCAGTGGCTACACCTTC
TRBJ1-1	-	15	TRBV6-5	-	CASSYVPRGRTEAFF	TGTGCCAGCAGTTATGTCCCCCGCGGGAGGACTGAAGCTTTCTTT
TRBJ2-7	-	12	TRBV12-3/TRBV12-4	-	CASSLAIGEQYF	TGTGCCAGCAGTTTAGCGATCGGCGAGCAGTACTTC
TRBJ1-2	-	12	TRBV28	-	CASSSGGWGYTF	TGTGCCAGCAGTTCGGGGGGATGGGGCTACACCTTC
TRBJ2-1	few	17	TRBV4-3	TRBD1	CASSQEIGTGFLHEQFF	TGCGCCAGCAGCCAAGAAATAGGGACAGGGTTTTTGCATGAGCAGTTCTTC
TRBJ2-7	-	15	TRBV4-1	TRBD1	CASSPRDRGTYEQYF	TGCGCCAGCAGCCCTAGGGACAGGGGAACCTACGAGCAGTACTTC
TRBJ1-1	-	14	TRBV29-1	-	CSVVRGSGNTEAFF	TGCAGCGTTGTTCGGGGATCGGGGAACACTGAAGCTTTCTTT
TRBJ2-2	-	15	TRBV10-1	TRBD2	CASSALAGGTGELFF	TGCGCCAGCAGTGCTCTAGCGGGGGGCACCGGGGAGCTGTTTTTT
TRBJ1-1	-	15	TRBV6-2/TRBV6-3	TRBD1	CASSSPQQGDTEAFF	TGTGCCAGCAGTTCGCCCCAACAGGGGGACACTGAAGCTTTCTTT
TRBJ1-1	once	13	TRBV3-1/TRBV3-2	-	CASSRAQQGEAFF	TGTGCCAGCTCCAGAGCCCAACAGGGAGAAGCTTTCTTT
TRBJ1-3	-	15	TRBV2	-	CARGTTGSSGNTIYF	TGTGCCAGAGGAACAACAGGGAGTAGTGGAAACACCATATATTTT
TRBJ1-1	-	15	TRBV7-9	-	CASSFDSVTNTEAFF	TGTGCCAGCAGCTTCGACAGTGTGACGAACACTGAAGCTTTCTTT
TRBJ2-5	few	16	TRBV6-5	-	CASSYSPGVNKETQYF	TGTGCCAGCAGTTACTCCCCAGGGGTAAACAAAGAGACCCAGTACTTC
TRBJ1-1	-	16	TRBV4-1	-	CASSTSPTQLNTEAFF	TGCGCCAGCAGCACCTCCCCCACTCAACTCAACACTGAAGCTTTCTTT
TRBJ1-5	-	15	TRBV6-2/TRBV6-3	-	CASTPAGFGNQPQHF	TGTGCCAGCACCCCGGCGGGGTTTGGCAATCAGCCCCAGCATTTT
TRBJ1-2	few	11	TRBV23-1	-	CASPWGELRTF	TGCGCCAGCCCTTGGGGGGAGTTACGCACCTTC
TRBJ2-3	-	12	TRBV11-2	-	CASSRMTDTQYF	TGTGCCAGCAGCCGTATGACAGATACGCAGTATTTT
TRBJ2-1	many	17	TRBV6-2/TRBV6-3	TRBD2	CASSQPSGLAGGNEQFF	TGTGCCAGCAGTCAACCTTCGGGGCTAGCGGGGGGGAATGAGCAGTTCTTC
TRBJ1-4	-	15	TRBV5-1	-	CASSLWAGNNEKLFF	TGCGCCAGCAGCCTATGGGCAGGTAACAATGAAAAACTGTTTTTT
TRBJ2-6	-	16	TRBV7-9	TRBD1	CASSLEGAAGANVLTF	TGTGCCAGCAGCTTAGAGGGGGCGGCTGGGGCCAACGTCCTGACTTTC
TRBJ2-5	-	13	TRBV2	TRBD1	CAAATGGKETQYF	TGTGCCGCAGCGACAGGGGGCAAGGAGACCCAGTACTTC
TRBJ2-3	few	13	TRBV6-4	-	CATPERRRDTQYF	TGTGCCACCCCCGAACGGCGGCGAGATACGCAGTATTTT
TRBJ2-2	few	14	TRBV9	-	CASSVGGRSGELFF	TGTGCCAGCAGCGTAGGGGGGCGGTCCGGGGAGCTGTTTTTT
TRBJ1-1	few	14	TRBV7-2	-	CASSLQQVNTEAFF	TGTGCCAGCAGCTTACAACAGGTGAACACTGAAGCTTTCTTT
TRBJ1-1	-	13	TRBV6-5	TRBD1	CASSRQGASEAFF	TGTGCCAGCAGTCGGCAGGGGGCATCTGAAGCTTTCTTT
TRBJ1-1	-	14	TRBV6-5	TRBD1	CASRGQGTNTEAFF	TGTGCCAGCAGGGGACAGGGGACGAACACTGAAGCTTTCTTT
TRBJ1-1	-	11	TRBV3-1/TRBV3-2	-	CASSHGFEAFF	TGTGCCAGCAGCCACGGGTTTGAAGCTTTCTTT
TRBJ2-1	-	16	TRBV18	TRBD1	CASSPGTGGSYNEQFF	TGTGCCAGCTCACCTGGGACAGGGGGCTCCTACAATGAGCAGTTCTTC
TRBJ2-7	few	19	TRBV6-2/TRBV6-3	TRBD2	CASSYLQGAASGGLYEQYF	TGTGCCAGCAGTTACTTACAGGGTGCGGCTAGCGGGGGACTCTACGAGCAGTACTTC
TRBJ1-6	-	16	TRBV9	TRBD1	CASSAGTGDSNSPLHF	TGTGCCAGCAGCGCAGGGACAGGGGACAGCAATTCACCCCTCCACTTT
TRBJ2-2	few	16	TRBV6-2/TRBV6-3	-	CASSTNPGLNTGELFF	TGTGCCAGCAGTACAAATCCGGGTCTTAACACCGGGGAGCTGTTTTTT